What follows is one T cell receptor beta chain and its context. The antigen remains unidentified. PCR used 60 Vbeta primers and 13 Jbeta primers. The table came from immunoSEQ multiplex PCR; TCRdb's copy has only in-frame clones and leaves some out. Among 100,000 to 150,000 clones, more than 70% were seen once, and the ten largest hold roughly 10%. The CDR3 covers 15 residues. Germline assignment: CDR1 LNHDA and CDR2 SQIVND (reference sequence). This sample was included in a study of cytomegalovirus exposure and HLA in healthy donors. Study results and caveats: Cytomegalovirus status was reportedly diagnosed by the classifier with high sensitivity and specificity. A link between a missense DCLRE1C variant and TCR beta V- and J-gene trimming emerged from a later analysis. Per a later analysis, HLA-associated TCR beta chains showed more clonal expansion than other, equally common TCR beta chains.

The sequence was collected from a woman aged 45-65 years in good health and CMV-seropositive. The sequencing sample was made of PBMCs. The chain employs TRBV19 and TRBJ2-5, with TRBD1 matching 7 bases. Matching the DNA end better, TRBJ2-7 makes the J call doubtful. The CDR3 DNA sequence: TGTGCCAGTAGTACCCTACGACAGGGTACGTACGAGCAGTACTTC. Translating gives CASSTLRQGTYEQYF.